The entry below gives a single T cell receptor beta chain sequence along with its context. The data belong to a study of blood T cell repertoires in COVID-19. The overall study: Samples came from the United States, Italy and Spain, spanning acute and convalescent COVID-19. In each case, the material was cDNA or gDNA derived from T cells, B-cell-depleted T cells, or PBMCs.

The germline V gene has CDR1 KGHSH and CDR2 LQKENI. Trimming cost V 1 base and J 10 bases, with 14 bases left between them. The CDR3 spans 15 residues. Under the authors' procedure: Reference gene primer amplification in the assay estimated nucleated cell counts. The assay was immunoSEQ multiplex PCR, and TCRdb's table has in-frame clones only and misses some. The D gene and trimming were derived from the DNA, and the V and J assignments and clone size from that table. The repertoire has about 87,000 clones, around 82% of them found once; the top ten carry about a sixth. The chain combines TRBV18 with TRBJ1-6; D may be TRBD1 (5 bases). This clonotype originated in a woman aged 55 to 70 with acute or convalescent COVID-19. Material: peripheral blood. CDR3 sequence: CASSPRDSSLSPLHF. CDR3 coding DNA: TGTGCCAGCTCACCACGAGACAGCTCCCTGTCACCCCTCCACTTT.